Reported below is one TCR beta chain. Its antigen remains unidentified. Germline values: CDR1 SGDLS, CDR2 YYNGEE. The CDR3 covers 14 residues. V was cut by 3 bases and J by 9 bases, with 16 bases left in between. PCR used 60 Vbeta primers and 13 Jbeta primers. Sequencing used immunoSEQ multiplex PCR; TCRdb keeps in-frame clones, though not all of them. The listing contains 120,000 to 150,000 clones. The sample originates from a study of cytomegalovirus exposure and HLA in healthy donors. The study, taken as a whole, reports: Some V segments (TRBV6-2 and TRBV6-3 among them) were excluded as indistinguishable. In an earlier analysis, in 587 donors, most V segments appeared productive either ~90% or ~30% of the time.

Material for sequencing was PBMCs. The receptor was isolated from a woman between 18 and 30 years old in good health and CMV-seronegative. This chain links TRBV9 with TRBJ2-1; D perhaps matches TRBD1 (5 bases). CDR3 loop: CASSGQNPLSEQFF. CDR3 DNA: TGTGCCAGCAGCGGACAGAACCCCTTATCTGAGCAGTTCTTC. Looking up the rest from reference TRBV9 and TRBJ2-1 gives the full variable domain: DSGVTQTPKHLITATGQRVTLRCSPRSGDLSVYWYQQSLDQGLQFLIQYYNGEERAKGNILERFSAQQFPDLHSELNLSSLELGDSALYFCASSGQNPLSEQFFGPGTRLTVL.